These 10 T cell receptor beta chains originate from one sample sequenced in a study of T cells expressing NK-cell markers. Using the 5' RACE reads, TCRdb records one entry per CDR3 protein without DNA. This repertoire includes 400,000 to 550,000 distinct CDR3 sequences. Material: blood T cells: a sorted CD56 or NKG2C T cell subset, CD4+ or CD8+ T cells, or bulk PBMC T cells (not recorded which). All receptors come from a woman aged 18-69 years in good health.

The chain employs TRBV6-1 and TRBJ2-4; TCRdb's D call, TRBD1, is unchecked because there is no DNA. The CDR3 extends over 13 amino acids. Per germline, CDR1 MNHNS and CDR2 SASEGT. The CDR3 loop is CASRQLSRNIQYF.

The J gene is TRBJ2-1, the V gene TRBV20-1. The CDR3 spans 14 residues. Per germline, CDR1 DFQATT and CDR2 SNEGSKA (reference sequence). The CDR3: CSARAQSSYNEQFF.

This chain links TRBV12-3 or TRBV12-4 with TRBJ2-1. The CDR3 loop spans 15 amino acids. The chain's CDR3 is CASSLGYPSYNEQFF.

The chain links TRBV5-1 to TRBJ2-7; there is no DNA to check the TCRdb D call of TRBD2. The CDR3 has 14 amino acids. In germline, CDR1 is SGHRS, CDR2 YFSETQ. The CDR3 loop is CASSRVSSGYEQYF.

V is TRBV20-1 and J is TRBJ1-2; TCRdb's D gene call, TRBD1, goes unchecked for lack of DNA. The CDR3 extends over 13 amino acids. The V gene's germline CDR1 is DFQATT and CDR2 SNEGSKA (reference sequence). The CDR3 spells CSAREQGKYGYTF.

This chain connects TRBV9 to TRBJ2-5; the D gene TCRdb calls, TRBD1, cannot be checked with no DNA. CDR3 length: 15 amino acids. CDR1 is SGDLS, CDR2 YYNGEE, per germline. This CDR3 reads CASSPEDRGQETQYF.

This chain connects TRBV10-1 to TRBJ2-3; TCRdb designates TRBD1, a call that cannot be tested without DNA. The CDR3 runs to 15 residues. Looked up from germline, CDR1 is WNHNN and CDR2 is SYGVQD (reference sequence). The CDR3: CASSVWDRDQDTQYF.

V and J are TRBV6-2 or TRBV6-3 and TRBJ2-1; absent DNA, TCRdb's TRBD2 call cannot be checked. CDR1 is MNHEY, CDR2 SVGEGT, per germline. This CDR3 spans 17 amino acids. CDR3 sequence: CASEFTSLGPSDNEQFF.

V gene TRBV21-1 combines with J gene TRBJ2-3; TCRdb's D call, TRBD1, is unchecked because there is no DNA. TRBV21-1 is recorded as a pseudogene. This CDR3 is built from 16 residues. Here the CDR3 reads CASSAHRSPSTDTQYF.

The chain is built from TRBV27 and TRBJ2-5; TCRdb gives TRBD1 as the D gene, but with no DNA this cannot be confirmed. Germline V lookup: CDR1 MNHEY, CDR2 SMNVEV (reference sequence). The CDR3 length is 14 residues. The CDR3 here is CASSFSGTAETQYF.